What follows are 9 T cell receptor beta chains derived from one specimen sequenced in a study of CD8+CD57+ T cells in acquired aplastic anemia. The study profiled TCR beta VDJ and CDR3 using genomic DNA as template. TCRdb re-derived calls from the reads in MiXCR, one entry per CDR3 protein. In the table there are about 71,000 distinct CDR3 sequences, around half of which are singletons. The specimen sequenced was sorted CD4+, CD8+, or CD8+CD57+ T cells (not recorded which) from PBMCs. The source is a human donor in good health, serving as a control.

The rearrangement joins TRBV10-1 to TRBJ1-2, with TRBD1 matching 9 bases. J was trimmed by 4 bases and V by 6 bases; bases with no gene match: 12. This CDR3 has 16 amino acids. Germline assignment: CDR1 WNHNN and CDR2 SYGVQD (reference sequence). This chain's CDR3 is CASSADRGPLGYGYTF. In nucleotides, the CDR3 is TGCGCCAGCAGCGCGGACAGGGGCCCCCTCGGCTATGGCTACACCTTC.

This rearrangement joins TRBV7-2 to TRBJ1-2; weak D call: TRBD1 (5 bases). The CDR3 totals 14 residues. Trimming cost V 1 base and J 3 bases, with 9 bases left between them. Germline V gene data show CDR1 as SGHTA and CDR2 as FQGNSA. The CDR3 nucleotides are TGTGCCAGCAGCTTAGACAGGAGCTACTATGGCTACACCTTC. Amino acids: CASSLDRSYYGYTF.

This clonotype was observed many times. The V gene is TRBV13, the J gene TRBJ2-3; no clear D. Germline CDR1 is PRHDT and CDR2 is FYEKMQ (reference sequence). Trimming left V 1 base short and J 0 bases short, with 11 bases between. CDR3 length: 16 residues. The DNA for the CDR3 is TGTGCCAGCAGCTTAGCGCTTGAAGGGAGCACAGATACGCAGTATTTT. Protein product: CASSLALEGSTDTQYF.

The V and J genes are TRBV20-1 and TRBJ2-1; 12 bases agree with TRBD2. This CDR3 comprises 16 residues. The germline CDR1 and CDR2 sequences are DFQATT and SNEGSKA (reference sequence). J lost 4 bases, V lost 7 bases, and 11 bases had no gene match. CDR3 protein: CSVSRTSGAVYNEQFF. The CDR3 DNA reads TGCAGTGTTAGCCGGACTAGCGGGGCCGTTTACAATGAGCAGTTCTTC.

This chain links TRBV29-1 with TRBJ1-2; 7 bases fit TRBD1. V gave up 4 bases and J gave up 4 bases; unmatched junction bases: 6. The CDR3 contains 13 residues. The germline V gene encodes CDR1 SQVTM and CDR2 ANQGSEA. The CDR3 DNA reads TGCAGCGTTGGGCCCCAGGGGGGCTATGGCTACACCTTC. It codes for CSVGPQGGYGYTF.

The rearrangement uses TRBV10-1 and TRBJ2-7; D is unclear. This CDR3 is built from 13 residues. Germline loops: CDR1 WNHNN, CDR2 SYGVQD (reference sequence). V was cut by 4 bases and J by 5 bases, with 12 bases left in between. The CDR3 DNA reads TGCGCCAGCAGTGTGGGTAGTTTAGACGAGCAGTACTTC. The encoded protein is CASSVGSLDEQYF.

The gene calls are TRBV15 and TRBJ1-2; no firm D call. The CDR3 contains 16 residues. Germline values: CDR1 LNHNV, CDR2 YYDKDF (reference sequence). V lost 3 bases and J 6 bases, leaving 20 bases between the germline ends. The CDR3 DNA is TGTGCCACCAGCAGGCGGTCCGGGTCGGAACGGGATGGCTACACCTTC. Protein product: CATSRRSGSERDGYTF.

This clonotype was observed a single time. The chain carries TRBV11-1 and TRBJ2-1, with 9 positions matching TRBD2. CDR3 size: 14 residues. Germline CDR1 and CDR2: SGHAT and FQDESV (reference sequence). After removal of 5 bases from V and 6 bases from J, the junction contained 5 bases not matched to a gene. CDR3 DNA: TGTGCCAGCAGCGGGGTAGCGGGAGCCAATGAGCAGTTCTTC. It specifies CASSGVAGANEQFF. The full variable domain, with the rest looked up from reference TRBV11-1 and TRBJ2-1, is EAEVAQSPRYKITEKSQAVAFWCDPISGHATLYWYRQILGQGPELLVQFQDESVVDDSQLPKDRFSAERLKGVDSTLKIQPAELGDSAMYLCASSGVAGANEQFFGPGTRLTVL.

The chain is built from TRBV10-3 and TRBJ1-1, with a weak D call TRBD1 (5 bases). V dropped 6 bases and J dropped 0 bases, with 11 bases sitting between them. The CDR3 covers 14 residues. CDR1 is ENHRY and CDR2 is SYGVKD in the germline V gene. This CDR3 reads CAISPTAMNTEAFF. The DNA for the CDR3 is TGTGCCATCAGCCCGACAGCCATGAACACTGAAGCTTTCTTT.